The rows below give T cell receptor beta chains drawn from one sample of a study of blood T cell repertoires in COVID-19. Repertoires were generated with immunoSEQ multiplex PCR, while TCRdb's copy carries only in-frame clones and drops some. The data show around 300,000 clones, around 90% seen once. Sequencing was done on a sample of PBMCs or T cells enriched from blood (not recorded which). Source of these receptors: a man aged 25 to 40 who had recovered from COVID-19. The CDR3 runs from the conserved cysteine through the conserved F or W. D genes are given only for firm matches. Rows may omit the clone size; those that give it use once, few, many or a size class.

18,-,TRBD2,TRBJ2-1,TRBV13,CASSVVRGAVRDYNEQFF,TGTGCCAGCAGCGTCGTGCGGGGGGCCGTCCGCGATTACAATGAGCAGTTCTTC
16,-,-,TRBJ2-1,TRBV7-6,CASSQAVEQGNYEQFF,TGTGCCAGCAGCCAGGCGGTAGAACAGGGCAACTATGAGCAGTTCTTC
16,-,-,TRBJ2-7,TRBV6-1,CASSEFVVLLPYEQYF,TGTGCCAGCAGTGAATTCGTAGTCCTGCTTCCCTACGAGCAGTACTTC
13,-,TRBD1,TRBJ1-2,TRBV19,CASRGPGRYGYTF,TGTGCCAGCAGGGGGCCGGGTCGCTATGGCTACACCTTC
15,-,-,TRBJ2-7,TRBV7-2,CASSYYVGGSYEQYF,TGTGCCAGCAGCTACTATGTGGGGGGCTCCTACGAGCAGTACTTC
14,-,-,TRBJ1-4,TRBV5-5,CASSPWLVGEKLFF,TGTGCCAGCAGCCCGTGGCTAGTCGGGGAAAAACTGTTTTTT
17,-,TRBD2,TRBJ2-4,TRBV19,CASSILRRGLVRDIQYF,TGTGCCAGTAGTATCTTAAGGCGAGGACTAGTAAGAGACATTCAGTACTTC
18,-,TRBD1,TRBJ1-1,TRBV4-1,CASSQEQGRLEVYTEAFF,TGCGCCAGCAGCCAAGAACAGGGGCGACTGGAAGTGTACACTGAAGCTTTCTTT
15,-,TRBD1,TRBJ1-2,TRBV4-2,CASSQGWTGGYGYTF,TGTGCCAGCAGCCAAGGTTGGACAGGGGGCTATGGCTACACCTTC
15,-,-,TRBJ2-2,TRBV2,CASRVGTLNTGELFF,TGTGCCAGCAGGGTAGGGACACTCAACACCGGGGAGCTGTTTTTT
16,once,TRBD1,TRBJ2-7,TRBV24-1,CATSDSNRGRPYEQYF,TGTGCCACCAGTGACTCCAACAGGGGTCGCCCCTACGAGCAGTACTTC
14,few,-,TRBJ2-7,TRBV7-9,CASSKTGGPYEQYF,TGTGCCAGCAGCAAAACGGGGGGCCCCTACGAGCAGTACTTC
14,-,TRBD1,TRBJ2-7,TRBV10-2,CASNQDRGTYEQYF,TGCGCCAGCAACCAGGACAGGGGGACCTACGAGCAGTACTTC
15,-,TRBD1,TRBJ1-4,TRBV2,CASSAPDRAGEKLFF,TGTGCCAGCAGCGCCCCGGACAGGGCAGGTGAAAAACTGTTTTTT
10,-,-,TRBJ1-5,TRBV6-5,CASNSQPQHF,TGTGCCAGCAACTCCCAGCCCCAGCATTTT
15,-,TRBD2,TRBJ2-3,TRBV29-1,CSGQLGRGSADTQYF,TGCAGCGGTCAACTAGGGAGGGGATCCGCAGATACGCAGTATTTT
16,-,-,TRBJ2-5,TRBV7-8,CASSLFRAHYQETQYF,TGTGCCAGCAGCTTATTCAGGGCCCACTACCAAGAGACCCAGTACTTC
15,few,-,TRBJ1-6,TRBV15,CATSTPTGPNSPLHF,TGTGCCACCAGCACTCCAACAGGGCCTAATTCACCCCTCCACTTT
16,-,-,TRBJ2-2,TRBV11-3,CASSLGAFANTGELFF,TGTGCCAGCAGCTTAGGTGCGTTCGCGAACACCGGGGAGCTGTTTTTT
15,-,TRBD1,TRBJ1-4,TRBV15,CATSTGAPFNEKLFF,TGTGCCACCTCGACAGGGGCGCCGTTTAATGAAAAACTGTTTTTT
14,-,TRBD1,TRBJ2-7,TRBV4-2,CASSHRDRGLGQYF,TGTGCCAGCAGCCACCGGGACAGGGGGCTCGGGCAGTACTTC
15,-,TRBD1,TRBJ1-4,TRBV28,CASSTGTGRGEKLFF,TGTGCCAGCAGTACGGGGACAGGGAGAGGGGAAAAACTGTTTTTT
15,-,TRBD1,TRBJ2-7,TRBV27,CASSPGTGYTYEQYF,TGTGCCAGCAGTCCAGGGACAGGCTACACCTACGAGCAGTACTTC
16,-,TRBD1,TRBJ1-4,TRBV6-6,CASIKAGGRANEKLFF,TGTGCCAGCATCAAGGCAGGGGGCAGGGCGAATGAAAAACTGTTTTTT
16,-,TRBD2,TRBJ2-3,TRBV5-4,CASSTGGSGARDTQYF,TGTGCCAGCAGCACCGGGGGAAGCGGGGCCCGGGATACGCAGTATTTT
14,-,TRBD1,TRBJ2-7,TRBV2,CASSNEGQGSLPYF,TGTGCCAGCAGTAATGAGGGACAGGGCTCCCTCCCGTACTTC
14,-,-,TRBJ2-7,TRBV7-8,CASSPGTLVYEQYF,TGTGCCAGCAGCCCGGGGACACTAGTCTACGAGCAGTACTTC
13,-,-,TRBJ1-1,TRBV19,CASSTGSRTEAFF,TGTGCCAGTAGTACAGGGTCGAGGACTGAAGCTTTCTTT
15,-,TRBD1,TRBJ1-4,TRBV7-2,CASSLAGTDNEKLFF,TGTGCCAGCAGCTTAGCGGGGACAGATAATGAAAAACTGTTTTTT
16,-,TRBD1,TRBJ2-2,TRBV5-1,CASSLGGGANTGELFF,TGCGCCAGCAGCTTGGGAGGGGGCGCGAACACCGGGGAGCTGTTTTTT
14,once,-,TRBJ2-7,TRBV11-2,CASSLRHRAYEQYF,TGTGCCAGCAGCTTGCGTCATAGAGCCTACGAGCAGTACTTC
14,-,TRBD2,TRBJ2-1,TRBV10-3,CAISESGGVGEQFF,TGTGCCATCAGTGAAAGCGGGGGGGTTGGTGAGCAGTTCTTC
17,once,TRBD2,TRBJ2-3,TRBV27,CASSFGLAGGLTDTQYF,TGTGCCAGCAGTTTTGGGCTAGCGGGGGGGCTGACAGATACGCAGTATTTT
13,-,-,TRBJ1-2,TRBV7-9,CASSLAGGDGYTF,TGTGCCAGCAGCTTAGCCGGGGGGGATGGCTACACCTTC
17,-,TRBD1,TRBJ1-1,TRBV10-1,CASSDSTSTGVETEAFF,TGCGCCAGCAGTGATTCAACCTCAACAGGGGTGGAAACTGAAGCTTTCTTT
15,-,TRBD1,TRBJ1-4,TRBV7-9,CASSLGQGHSEKLFF,TGTGCCAGCAGCTTAGGACAGGGCCACTCCGAAAAACTGTTTTTT
16,once,TRBD1,TRBJ1-1,TRBV28,CASSERTGAGNTEAFF,TGTGCCAGCAGTGAAAGGACAGGGGCCGGGAACACTGAAGCTTTCTTT
15,-,-,TRBJ1-5,TRBV7-9,CASSLVGGPNQPQHF,TGTGCCAGCAGCTTAGTGGGAGGCCCTAATCAGCCCCAGCATTTT
17,few,-,TRBJ1-5,TRBV19,CASSLIPGQGKDQPQHF,TGTGCCAGTAGTCTAATACCCGGGCAGGGTAAGGATCAGCCCCAGCATTTT